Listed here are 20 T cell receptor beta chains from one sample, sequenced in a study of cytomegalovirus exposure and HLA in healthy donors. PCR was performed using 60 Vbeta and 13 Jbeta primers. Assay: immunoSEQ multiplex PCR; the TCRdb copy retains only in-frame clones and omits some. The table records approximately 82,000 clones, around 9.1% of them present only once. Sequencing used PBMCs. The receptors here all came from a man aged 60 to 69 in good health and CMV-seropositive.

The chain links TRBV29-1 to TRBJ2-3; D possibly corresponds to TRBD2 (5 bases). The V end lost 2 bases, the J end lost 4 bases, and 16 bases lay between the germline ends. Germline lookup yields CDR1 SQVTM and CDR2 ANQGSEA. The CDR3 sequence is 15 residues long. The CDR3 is CSVESPPDWPDTQYF. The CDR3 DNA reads TGCAGCGTTGAATCTCCCCCGGACTGGCCAGATACGCAGTATTTT.

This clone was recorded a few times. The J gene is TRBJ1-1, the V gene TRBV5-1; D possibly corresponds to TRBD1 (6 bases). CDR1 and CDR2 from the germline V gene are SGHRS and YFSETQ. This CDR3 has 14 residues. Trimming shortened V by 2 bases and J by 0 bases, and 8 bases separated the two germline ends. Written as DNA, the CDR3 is TGCGCCAGCAGCTTAGGACAGATGAACACTGAAGCTTTCTTT. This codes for CASSLGQMNTEAFF.

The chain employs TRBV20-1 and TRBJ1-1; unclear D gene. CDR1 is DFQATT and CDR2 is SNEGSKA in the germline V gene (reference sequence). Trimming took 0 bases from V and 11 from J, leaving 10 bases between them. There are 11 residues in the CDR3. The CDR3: CSARDLVTAFF. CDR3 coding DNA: TGCAGTGCTAGAGATCTAGTGACGGCTTTCTTT.

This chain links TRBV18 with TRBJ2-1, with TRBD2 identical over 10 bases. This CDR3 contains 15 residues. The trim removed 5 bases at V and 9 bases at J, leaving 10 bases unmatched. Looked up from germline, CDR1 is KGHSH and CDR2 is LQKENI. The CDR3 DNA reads TGTGCCAGCTCAGCCCTAGCGGGAGTTCTTGTTGAGCAGTTCTTC. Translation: CASSALAGVLVEQFF.

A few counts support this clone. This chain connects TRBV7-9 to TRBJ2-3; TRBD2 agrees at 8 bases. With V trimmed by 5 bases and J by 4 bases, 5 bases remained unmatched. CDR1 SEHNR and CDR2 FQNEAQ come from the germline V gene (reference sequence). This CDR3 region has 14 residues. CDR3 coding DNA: TGTGCCAGCAGCCTCGGGAGGGGGTCAGATACGCAGTATTTT. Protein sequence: CASSLGRGSDTQYF. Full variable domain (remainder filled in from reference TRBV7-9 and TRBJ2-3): DTGVSQNPRHKITKRGQNVTFRCDPISEHNRLYWYRQTLGQGPEFLTYFQNEAQLEKSRLLSDRFSAERPKGSFSTLEIQRTEQGDSAMYLCASSLGRGSDTQYFGPGTRLTVL.

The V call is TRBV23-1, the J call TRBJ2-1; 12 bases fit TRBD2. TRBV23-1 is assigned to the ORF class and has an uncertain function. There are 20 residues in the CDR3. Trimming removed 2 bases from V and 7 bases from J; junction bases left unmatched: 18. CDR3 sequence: CASSQGRLAGAPILGNEQFF. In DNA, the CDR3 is TGCGCCAGCAGTCAAGGCAGACTAGCGGGAGCCCCTATTTTGGGTAATGAGCAGTTCTTC.

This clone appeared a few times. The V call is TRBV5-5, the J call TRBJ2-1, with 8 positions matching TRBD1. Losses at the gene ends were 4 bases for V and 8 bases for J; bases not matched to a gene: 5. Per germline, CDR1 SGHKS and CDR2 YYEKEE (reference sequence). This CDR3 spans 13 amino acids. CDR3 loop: CASSKDRDHEQFF. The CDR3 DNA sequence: TGTGCCAGCAGCAAGGACAGGGACCATGAGCAGTTCTTC.

The DNA of the CDR3 is TGTGCCAGCAGCCCGCCGGGACAGGGAACCCCTGAAGCTTTCTTT. As protein: CASSPPGQGTPEAFF. The chain couples TRBV11-2 to TRBJ1-1; 9 bases fit TRBD1. The trim removed 5 bases at V and 6 bases at J, leaving 10 bases unmatched. CDR3 length: 15 residues. The V gene's germline CDR1 is SGHAT and CDR2 FQNNGV.

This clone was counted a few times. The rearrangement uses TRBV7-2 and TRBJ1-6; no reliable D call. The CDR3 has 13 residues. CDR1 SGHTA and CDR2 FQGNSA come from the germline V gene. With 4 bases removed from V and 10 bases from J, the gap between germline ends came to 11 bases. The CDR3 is CASSYLARSPLHF. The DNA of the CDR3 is TGTGCCAGCAGCTACCTAGCCAGATCACCCCTCCACTTT.

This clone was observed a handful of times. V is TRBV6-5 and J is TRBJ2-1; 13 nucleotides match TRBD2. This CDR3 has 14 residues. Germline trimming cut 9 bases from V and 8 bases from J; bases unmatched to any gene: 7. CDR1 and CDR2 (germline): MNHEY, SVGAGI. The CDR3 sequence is CARPLAGGPYEQFF. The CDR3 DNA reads TGTGCCAGGCCACTAGCGGGAGGGCCTTATGAGCAGTTCTTC.

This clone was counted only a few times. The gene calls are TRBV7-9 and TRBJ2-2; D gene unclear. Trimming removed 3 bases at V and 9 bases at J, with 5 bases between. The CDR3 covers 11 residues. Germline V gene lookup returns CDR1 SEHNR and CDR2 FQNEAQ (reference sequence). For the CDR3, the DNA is TGTGCCAGCAGCTTTCAAAGGGAGCTGTTTTTT. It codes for CASSFQRELFF. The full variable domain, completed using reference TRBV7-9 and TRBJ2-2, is DTGVSQNPRHKITKRGQNVTFRCDPISEHNRLYWYRQTLGQGPEFLTYFQNEAQLEKSRLLSDRFSAERPKGSFSTLEIQRTEQGDSAMYLCASSFQRELFFGEGSRLTVL.

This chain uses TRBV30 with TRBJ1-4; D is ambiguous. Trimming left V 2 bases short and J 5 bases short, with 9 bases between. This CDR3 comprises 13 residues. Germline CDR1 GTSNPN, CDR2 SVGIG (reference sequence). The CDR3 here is CAWSLTSNEKLFF. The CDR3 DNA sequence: TGTGCCTGGAGTTTAACTTCCAATGAAAAACTGTTTTTT.

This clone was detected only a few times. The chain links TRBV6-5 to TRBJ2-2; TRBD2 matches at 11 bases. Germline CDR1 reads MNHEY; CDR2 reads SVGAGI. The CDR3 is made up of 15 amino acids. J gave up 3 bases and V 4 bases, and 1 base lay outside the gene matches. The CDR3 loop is CASSWTSGHTGELFF. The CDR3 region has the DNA TGTGCCAGCAGTTGGACTAGCGGGCACACCGGGGAGCTGTTTTTT.

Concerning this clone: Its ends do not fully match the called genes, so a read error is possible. CDR3 nucleotides: TGTGCCAACAGCCCCCCCCTTACAGGGAATGAGCAGTTCTTC. It translates to CANSPPLTGNEQFF. The chain has TRBV15 and TRBJ2-1, with D tentatively TRBD1 (6 bases). The CDR3 extends over 14 amino acids. Germline CDR1 LNHNV, CDR2 YYDKDF (reference sequence).

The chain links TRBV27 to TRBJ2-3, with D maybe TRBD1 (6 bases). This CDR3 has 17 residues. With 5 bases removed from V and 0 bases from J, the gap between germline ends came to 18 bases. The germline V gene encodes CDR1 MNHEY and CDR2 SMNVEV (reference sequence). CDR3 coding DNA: TGTGCCAGCAGTCGTCGACAGGAATCCTTTAGCACAGATACGCAGTATTTT. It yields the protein CASSRRQESFSTDTQYF.

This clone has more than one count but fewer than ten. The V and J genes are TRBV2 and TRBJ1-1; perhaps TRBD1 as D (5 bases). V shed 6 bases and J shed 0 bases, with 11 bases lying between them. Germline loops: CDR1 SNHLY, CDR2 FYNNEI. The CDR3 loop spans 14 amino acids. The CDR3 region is CASRGGTVNTEAFF. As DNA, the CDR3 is TGTGCCAGCAGGGGAGGGACGGTGAACACTGAAGCTTTCTTT.

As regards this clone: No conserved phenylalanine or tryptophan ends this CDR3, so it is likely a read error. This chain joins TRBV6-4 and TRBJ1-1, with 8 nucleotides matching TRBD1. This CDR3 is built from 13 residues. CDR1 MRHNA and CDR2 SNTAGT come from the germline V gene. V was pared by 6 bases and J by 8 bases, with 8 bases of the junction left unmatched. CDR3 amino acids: CASSETGAAEAFV. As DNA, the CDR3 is TGTGCCAGCAGCGAGACAGGGGCTGCGGAAGCTTTCGTT.

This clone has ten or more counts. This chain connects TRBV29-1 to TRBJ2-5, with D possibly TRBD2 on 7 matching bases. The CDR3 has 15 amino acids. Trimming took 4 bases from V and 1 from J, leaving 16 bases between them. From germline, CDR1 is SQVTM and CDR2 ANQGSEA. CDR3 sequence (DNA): TGCAGCGTTGCTGATGGGAGGGGGGCCCAAGAGACCCAGTACTTC. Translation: CSVADGRGAQETQYF. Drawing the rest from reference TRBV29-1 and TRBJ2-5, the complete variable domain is SAVISQKPSRDICQRGTSLTIQCQVDSQVTMMFWYRQQPGQSLTLIATANQGSEATYESGFVIDKFPISRPNLTFSTLTVSNMSPEDSSIYLCSVADGRGAQETQYFGPGTRLLVL.

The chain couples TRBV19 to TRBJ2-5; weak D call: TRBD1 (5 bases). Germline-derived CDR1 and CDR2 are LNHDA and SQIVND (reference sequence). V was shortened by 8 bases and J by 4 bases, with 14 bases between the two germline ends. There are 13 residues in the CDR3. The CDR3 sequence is CASSSQGVETQYF. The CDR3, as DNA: TGTGCCAGTTCTTCCCAAGGGGTAGAGACCCAGTACTTC. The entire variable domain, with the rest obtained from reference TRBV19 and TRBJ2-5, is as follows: DGGITQSPKYLFRKEGQNVTLSCEQNLNHDAMYWYRQDPGQGLRLIYYSQIVNDFQKGDIAEGYSVSREKKESFPLTVTSAQKNPTAFYLCASSSQGVETQYFGPGTRLLVL.

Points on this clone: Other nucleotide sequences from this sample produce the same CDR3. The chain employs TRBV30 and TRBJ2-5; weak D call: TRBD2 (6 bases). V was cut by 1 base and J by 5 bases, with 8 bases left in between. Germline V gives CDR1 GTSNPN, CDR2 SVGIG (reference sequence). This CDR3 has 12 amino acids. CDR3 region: CAWSAGGETQYF. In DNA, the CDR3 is TGTGCCTGGAGTGCAGGAGGGGAGACCCAGTACTTC.